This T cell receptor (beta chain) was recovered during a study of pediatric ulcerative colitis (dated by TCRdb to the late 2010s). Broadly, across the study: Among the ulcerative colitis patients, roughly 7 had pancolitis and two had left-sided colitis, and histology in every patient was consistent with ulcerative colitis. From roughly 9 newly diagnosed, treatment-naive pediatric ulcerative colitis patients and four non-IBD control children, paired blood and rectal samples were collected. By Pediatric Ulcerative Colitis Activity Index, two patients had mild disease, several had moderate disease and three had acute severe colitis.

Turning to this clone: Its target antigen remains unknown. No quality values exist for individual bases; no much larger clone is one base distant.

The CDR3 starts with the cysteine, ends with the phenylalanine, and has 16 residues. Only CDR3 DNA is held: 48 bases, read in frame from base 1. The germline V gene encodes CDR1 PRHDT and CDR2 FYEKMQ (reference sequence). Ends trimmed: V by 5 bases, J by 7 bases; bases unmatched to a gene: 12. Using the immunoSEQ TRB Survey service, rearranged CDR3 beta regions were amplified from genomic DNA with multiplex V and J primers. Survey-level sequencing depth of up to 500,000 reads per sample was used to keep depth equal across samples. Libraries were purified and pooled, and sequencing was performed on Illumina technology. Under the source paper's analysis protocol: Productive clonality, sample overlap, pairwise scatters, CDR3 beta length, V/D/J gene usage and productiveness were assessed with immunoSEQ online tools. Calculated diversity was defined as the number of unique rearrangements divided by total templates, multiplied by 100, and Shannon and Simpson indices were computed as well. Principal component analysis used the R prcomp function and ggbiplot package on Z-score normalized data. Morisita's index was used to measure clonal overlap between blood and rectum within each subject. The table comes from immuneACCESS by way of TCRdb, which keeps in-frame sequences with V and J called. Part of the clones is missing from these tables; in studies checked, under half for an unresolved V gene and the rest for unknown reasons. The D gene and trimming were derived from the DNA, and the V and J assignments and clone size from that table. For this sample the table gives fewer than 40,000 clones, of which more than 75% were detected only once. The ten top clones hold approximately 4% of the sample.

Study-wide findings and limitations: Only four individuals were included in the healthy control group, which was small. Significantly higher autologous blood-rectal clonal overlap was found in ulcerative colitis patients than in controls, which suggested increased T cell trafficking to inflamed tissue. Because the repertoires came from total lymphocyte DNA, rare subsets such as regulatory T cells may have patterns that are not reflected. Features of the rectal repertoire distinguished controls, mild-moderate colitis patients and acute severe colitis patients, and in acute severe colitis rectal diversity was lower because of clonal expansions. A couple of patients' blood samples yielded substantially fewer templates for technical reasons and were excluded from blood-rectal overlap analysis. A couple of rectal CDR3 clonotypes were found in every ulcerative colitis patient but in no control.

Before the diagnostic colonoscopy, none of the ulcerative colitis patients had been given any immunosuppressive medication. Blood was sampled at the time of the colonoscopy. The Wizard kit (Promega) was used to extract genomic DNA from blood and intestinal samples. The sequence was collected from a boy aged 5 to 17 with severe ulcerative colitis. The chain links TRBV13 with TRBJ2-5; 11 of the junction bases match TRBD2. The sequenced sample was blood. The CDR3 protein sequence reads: CASSPRLAGRLGTQYF. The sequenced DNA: TGTGCCAGCAGCCCACGACTAGCGGGGAGGCTTGGGACCCAGTACTTC.